A single T cell receptor beta chain is shown here with its context. Its matching antigen is unknown. Germline trimming cut 1 base from V and 3 bases from J; bases unmatched to any gene: 3. The CDR3 runs 15 residues. Germline values: CDR1 SGHTA, CDR2 FQGNSA. The data derive from a study of identical twins. The study, taken as a whole, reports: Monozygotic twins shared more out-of-frame TCR alpha than recombination models predicted. Conclusions relied on cross-sectional statistical analysis, not following the same donors. Diverse VJ usage suggested most zero-insertion clonotypes were not invariant T cells.

TCRdb re-called the 5' RACE reads through MiXCR, storing one row per CDR3 protein. The table shows a few hundred thousand distinct CDR3 sequences, with around an eighth occurring only once. The sample also formed part of further work on yellow fever vaccine responses in identical twins.

The chain is built from TRBV7-2 and TRBJ2-1; 7 nucleotides agree with TRBD2. The sequencing input was CD4+ T cells sorted from blood. The receptor was isolated from a woman aged 18-30 years in good health. This CDR3 is CASSLVAGDYNEQFF. The CDR3 DNA reads as TGTGCCAGCAGCTTAGTTGCGGGAGACTACAATGAGCAGTTCTTC.